This TCR beta chain was captured by sequencing in a study of control samples from healthy donors and cancer patients. Trimming cost V 11 bases and J 10 bases; bases outside gene matches: 14. The CDR3 sequence is 13 residues long. Per germline, CDR1 SGHVS and CDR2 FQNEAQ. Produced via immunoSEQ multiplex PCR; TCRdb's table is partial and in-frame only. Of more than 100,000 clones in the sample, about nine tenths were seen once. The source of this sequence is a woman younger than 35 in good health. The rearrangement uses TRBV7-8 and TRBJ1-1, with TRBD1 identical over 9 bases. The sequenced material came from blood. CDR3: CAGGDRGWESAFF. The CDR3 nucleotides are TGTGCCGGCGGAGACAGGGGGTGGGAGTCAGCTTTCTTT.